The entry below gives a single TCR beta chain sequence along with its context. The CDR3 has 16 amino acids. Germline assignment: CDR1 LGHNA and CDR2 YNFKEQ. V dropped 0 bases and J dropped 6 bases, with 17 bases sitting between them. Recruitment covered 20 to 25 US areas and drew participants whose ages spanned roughly 18 to 95 years. The sample belongs to a study of blood T cell repertoires in COVID-19. The overall study: In each case, the material was cDNA or gDNA derived from T cells, B-cell-depleted T cells, or PBMCs.

In the authors' workflow: Amplifying reference gene primers gave estimates of nucleated cell counts. Sequencing was performed with immunoSEQ multiplex PCR; in TCRdb, only in-frame clones are kept and a portion is missing. D and trimming were read from the DNA, whereas the V and J calls and clone size are those reported in that table. The sample lists about 300,000 clones, about nine tenths occurring once. The receptor was isolated from a woman aged 40-49 years who had recovered from COVID-19. The chain has TRBV4-2 and TRBJ1-1; tentatively, D is TRBD1 (5 bases). Sequencing input: PBMCs or T cells enriched from blood (not recorded which). CDR3 DNA: TGTGCCAGCAGCCAAGAGGGAGGCAACAGGCCCGCTGAAGCTTTCTTT. It yields the protein CASSQEGGNRPAEAFF.